Described below is a single T cell receptor (beta chain) sequence and its context. The data originate from a study of blood T cell repertoires in COVID-19. CDR1 is SGHVS, CDR2 FQNEAQ, per germline. Trimming took 0 bases from V and 0 from J; bases not matched to a gene: 4. This CDR3 has 16 amino acids. TCRdb keeps only in-frame clones here, not all; method: immunoSEQ multiplex PCR. The sample carries approximately 230,000 clones, 75% to 90% recorded once. Sequenced input: peripheral blood. This TCR was sampled from a man in his thirties or forties who had recovered from COVID-19. This rearrangement joins TRBV7-8 to TRBJ2-7; 8 bases map to TRBD2. The CDR3 loop is CASSLASSGPSYEQYF. CDR3 sequence (DNA): TGTGCCAGCAGCTTAGCGTCTAGCGGGCCCTCCTACGAGCAGTACTTC.